Here is one T cell receptor beta chain with its context. Antigen specificity is unknown. The source of the sample is a study of T cells in narcolepsy. The overall study: Healthy controls were enrolled alongside patients with narcolepsy type 1 or type 2.

The data were produced by immunoSEQ multiplex PCR, yet TCRdb's version contains in-frame clones alone and is incomplete. This repertoire shows around 25,000 clones, 86% found once; its top ten account for around 1.1%. Regarding the study as a whole: No autoreactive T cell clone sequences appeared in some memory CD4+ repertoires. Autoreactive HCRT-specific and TRIB2-specific clonotypes were marked in same-patient CSF-versus-blood CD4+ comparisons. Autoreactive clonotypes reportedly recurred in blood of same and different patients, not controls.

Sequencing used CD45RA- memory CD4+ T cells from PBMCs. This TCR derives from a human donor with narcolepsy.

CDR3 sequence reads: CASSPTGGIGELFF. The DNA for the CDR3 is TGTGCCAGCAGCCCGACAGGGGGGATCGGGGAGCTGTTTTTT. This sequence joins TRBV7-7 and TRBJ2-2, with 9 nucleotides matching TRBD1. The trim removed 5 bases at V and 7 bases at J, leaving 5 bases unmatched. Germline CDR1 reads SSHAT; CDR2 reads FNYEAQ (reference sequence). The CDR3 has 14 residues.